A selection of T cell receptor beta chains follows, all from one sample in a study of control samples from healthy donors and cancer patients. Assay: immunoSEQ multiplex PCR; the TCRdb copy retains only in-frame clones and omits some. The table lists about 120,000 clones, more than 80% of them singletons, with about two fifths in the top ten. Sequencing was done on a sample of blood. The receptors were sampled from a man aged 45 to 65 in good health. Each CDR3 is given with its conserved first and last residue. D genes are given only for firm matches. The listing skips clone size in some rows; elsewhere it reads once, few, many or a size class.

J: TRBJ1-1; D: -; V: TRBV5-5; size: -; CDR3: CASSLVPMNTEAFF; DNA: TGTGCCAGCAGCTTGGTCCCAATGAACACTGAAGCTTTCTTT
J: TRBJ2-7; D: -; V: TRBV29-1; size: -; CDR3: CSVAGQGSHEQYF; DNA: TGCAGCGTTGCGGGTCAGGGCAGTCACGAGCAGTACTTC
J: TRBJ1-2; D: -; V: TRBV30; size: -; CDR3: CAWSVGPGGNYGYTF; DNA: TGTGCCTGGAGTGTAGGGCCCGGGGGGAACTATGGCTACACCTTC
J: TRBJ1-2; D: -; V: TRBV6-6; size: -; CDR3: CASSYAGRGGYTF; DNA: TGTGCCAGCAGTTACGCGGGGCGAGGAGGCTACACCTTC
J: TRBJ2-5; D: TRBD2; V: TRBV9; size: -; CDR3: CASSERTGGQETQYF; DNA: TGTGCCAGCAGCGAACGGACGGGGGGCCAAGAGACCCAGTACTTC
J: TRBJ1-1; D: -; V: TRBV19; size: -; CDR3: CASKGAGSTEAFF; DNA: TGTGCCAGTAAGGGTGCGGGGAGCACTGAAGCTTTCTTT
J: TRBJ2-3; D: -; V: TRBV18; size: -; CDR3: CASSPGTTSTDTQYF; DNA: TGTGCCAGCTCCCCCGGGACGACTAGCACAGATACGCAGTATTTT
J: TRBJ1-2; D: TRBD1; V: TRBV24-1; size: few; CDR3: CATSDFDRGLGYGYTF; DNA: TGTGCCACCAGTGATTTTGACAGGGGGCTTGGCTATGGCTACACCTTC
J: TRBJ2-5; D: -; V: TRBV27; size: -; CDR3: CASSPSGGLGETQYF; DNA: TGTGCCAGCAGTCCCTCCGGCGGGCTCGGGGAGACCCAGTACTTC
J: TRBJ2-1; D: TRBD2; V: TRBV20-1; size: -; CDR3: CSASAVAGGRNEQFF; DNA: TGCAGTGCTAGTGCTGTAGCGGGGGGGCGTAATGAGCAGTTCTTC
J: TRBJ1-5; D: -; V: TRBV30; size: few; CDR3: CAWSVESNQPQHF; DNA: TGTGCCTGGAGTGTGGAGAGCAATCAGCCCCAGCATTTT
J: TRBJ2-5; D: -; V: TRBV4-1; size: -; CDR3: CASSQAGTQYF; DNA: TGCGCCAGCAGCCAAGCGGGGACCCAGTACTTC
J: TRBJ2-7; D: TRBD2; V: TRBV5-1; size: -; CDR3: CASSWGLAGAYEQYF; DNA: TGCGCCAGCAGCTGGGGACTAGCGGGGGCCTACGAGCAGTACTTC
J: TRBJ1-2; D: -; V: TRBV27; size: -; CDR3: CASSLSGQFGGYTF; DNA: TGTGCCAGCAGTTTATCAGGACAGTTTGGTGGCTACACCTTC
J: TRBJ2-5; D: -; V: TRBV30; size: once; CDR3: CAQSGGFQETQYF; DNA: TGTGCTCAGTCGGGTGGGTTCCAAGAGACCCAGTACTTC
J: TRBJ2-7; D: TRBD1; V: TRBV6-2/TRBV6-3; size: few; CDR3: CASSPPDRGRYF; DNA: TGTGCCAGCAGCCCCCCTGACAGGGGAAGGTACTTC
J: TRBJ1-4; D: TRBD1; V: TRBV2; size: -; CDR3: CASSPGTGATNEKLFF; DNA: TGTGCCAGCAGTCCCGGGACAGGCGCAACTAATGAAAAACTGTTTTTT
J: TRBJ2-1; D: -; V: TRBV7-6; size: -; CDR3: CASSLANGNEQFF; DNA: TGTGCCAGCAGCTTAGCGAACGGAAATGAGCAGTTCTTC
J: TRBJ1-1; D: TRBD1; V: TRBV9; size: -; CDR3: CASSVGHRMGDRADPEAFF; DNA: TGTGCCAGCAGCGTAGGACACCGAATGGGGGACAGGGCTGACCCTGAAGCTTTCTTT
J: TRBJ1-1; D: -; V: TRBV6-1; size: -; CDR3: CASSDRDGRTEAFF; DNA: TGTGCCAGCAGTGACAGGGATGGGAGGACTGAAGCTTTCTTT
J: TRBJ2-5; D: TRBD2; V: TRBV5-1; size: -; CDR3: CASSLSGEETQYF; DNA: TGCGCCAGCAGCCTGAGCGGGGAAGAGACCCAGTACTTC
J: TRBJ2-2; D: -; V: TRBV5-1; size: -; CDR3: CASSRGKNTGELFF; DNA: TGCGCCAGCAGCCGGGGTAAGAACACCGGGGAGCTGTTTTTT
J: TRBJ1-2; D: TRBD1; V: TRBV4-2; size: -; CDR3: CASSQAQGSNGYTF; DNA: TGTGCCAGCAGCCAGGCACAGGGGTCGAATGGCTACACCTTC